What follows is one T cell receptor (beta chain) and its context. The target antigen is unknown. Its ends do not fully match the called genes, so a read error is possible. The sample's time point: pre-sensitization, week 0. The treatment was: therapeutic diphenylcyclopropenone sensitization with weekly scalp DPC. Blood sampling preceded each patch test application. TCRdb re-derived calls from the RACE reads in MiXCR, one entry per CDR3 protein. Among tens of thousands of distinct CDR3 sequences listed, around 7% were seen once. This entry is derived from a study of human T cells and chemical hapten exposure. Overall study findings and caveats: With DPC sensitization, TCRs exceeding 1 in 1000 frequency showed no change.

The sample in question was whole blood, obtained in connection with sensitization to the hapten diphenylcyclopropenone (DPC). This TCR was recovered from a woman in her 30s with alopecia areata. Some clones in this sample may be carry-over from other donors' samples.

The CDR3 is CSALPSSQGAGYGDTF. The CDR3 nucleotides are TGCAGTGCTCTCCCCTCCTCGCAGGGGGCTGGCTATGGCGACACCTTC. J is TRBJ1-2 and V is TRBV20-1; TRBD1 matches 8 bases. The CDR3 sequence is 16 residues long. CDR1 DFQATT and CDR2 SNEGSKA come from the germline V gene (reference sequence).